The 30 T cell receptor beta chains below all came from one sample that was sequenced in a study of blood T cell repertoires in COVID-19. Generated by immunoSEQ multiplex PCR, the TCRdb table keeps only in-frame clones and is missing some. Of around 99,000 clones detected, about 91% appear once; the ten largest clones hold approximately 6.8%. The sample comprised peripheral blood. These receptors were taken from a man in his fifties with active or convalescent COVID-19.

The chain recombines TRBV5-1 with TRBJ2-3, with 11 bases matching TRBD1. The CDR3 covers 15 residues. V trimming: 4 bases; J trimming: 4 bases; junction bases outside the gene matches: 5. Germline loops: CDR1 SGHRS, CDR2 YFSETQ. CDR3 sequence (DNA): TGCGCCAGCAGCCCGAGGACAGGGGGCGCAGATACGCAGTATTTT. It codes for CASSPRTGGADTQYF.

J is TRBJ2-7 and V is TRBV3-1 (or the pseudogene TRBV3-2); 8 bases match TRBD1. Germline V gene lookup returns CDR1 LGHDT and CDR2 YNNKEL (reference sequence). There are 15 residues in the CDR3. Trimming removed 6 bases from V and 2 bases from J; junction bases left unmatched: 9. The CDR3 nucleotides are TGTGCCAGCAGTTCCGGGACAGGACCAACCTACGAGCAGTACTTC. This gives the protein CASSSGTGPTYEQYF.

CDR3 sequence reads: CASSIGQGNSEQYF. The CDR3 DNA sequence: TGTGCCAGTAGTATTGGTCAGGGGAACAGCGAGCAGTACTTC. The V call is TRBV19, the J call TRBJ2-7; perhaps TRBD1 as D (6 bases). V was pared by 3 bases and J by 6 bases, with 15 bases between. CDR1 is LNHDA, CDR2 SQIVND, per germline (reference sequence). The CDR3 has 14 residues.

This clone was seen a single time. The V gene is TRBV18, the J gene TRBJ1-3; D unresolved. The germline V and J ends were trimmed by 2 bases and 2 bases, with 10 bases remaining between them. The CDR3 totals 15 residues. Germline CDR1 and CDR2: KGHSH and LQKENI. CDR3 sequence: CASSPSGKPGNTIYF. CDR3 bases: TGTGCCAGCTCACCATCGGGGAAACCTGGAAACACCATATATTTT.

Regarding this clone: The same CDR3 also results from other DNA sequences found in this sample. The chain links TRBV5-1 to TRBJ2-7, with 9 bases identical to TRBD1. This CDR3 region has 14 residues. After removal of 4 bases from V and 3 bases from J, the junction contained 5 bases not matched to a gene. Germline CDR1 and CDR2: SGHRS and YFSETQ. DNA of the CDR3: TGCGCCAGCAGCCTCGGGACAGGGTTCTACGAGCAGTACTTC. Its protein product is CASSLGTGFYEQYF.

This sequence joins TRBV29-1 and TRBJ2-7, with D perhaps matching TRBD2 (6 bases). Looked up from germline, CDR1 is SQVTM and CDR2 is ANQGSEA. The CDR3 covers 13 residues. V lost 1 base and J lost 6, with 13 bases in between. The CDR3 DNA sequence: TGCAGCGTTGAAGGGCTAGCGCCAGGCGAGCAGTACTTC. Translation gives CSVEGLAPGEQYF.

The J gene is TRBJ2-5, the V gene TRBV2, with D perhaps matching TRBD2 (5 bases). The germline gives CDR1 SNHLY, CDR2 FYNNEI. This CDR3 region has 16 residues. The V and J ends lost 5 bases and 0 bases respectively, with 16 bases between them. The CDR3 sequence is CASSTATAANQETQYF. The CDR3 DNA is TGTGCCAGCAGTACGGCAACAGCGGCCAACCAAGAGACCCAGTACTTC.

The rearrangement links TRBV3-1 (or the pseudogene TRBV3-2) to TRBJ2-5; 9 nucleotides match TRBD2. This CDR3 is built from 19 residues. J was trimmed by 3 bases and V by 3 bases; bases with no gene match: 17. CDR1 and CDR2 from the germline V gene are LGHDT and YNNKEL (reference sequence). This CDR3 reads CASSQAARTSDPREETQYF. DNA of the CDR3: TGTGCCAGCAGCCAGGCCGCACGGACTAGCGACCCCAGGGAAGAGACCCAGTACTTC.

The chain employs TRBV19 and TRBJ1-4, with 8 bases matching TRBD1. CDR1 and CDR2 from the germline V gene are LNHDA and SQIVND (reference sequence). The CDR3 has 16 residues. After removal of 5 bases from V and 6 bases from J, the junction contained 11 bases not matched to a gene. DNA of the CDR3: TGTGCCAGTAGTCTAACTCAGGGGGCGATGGATGAAAAACTGTTTTTT. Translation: CASSLTQGAMDEKLFF.

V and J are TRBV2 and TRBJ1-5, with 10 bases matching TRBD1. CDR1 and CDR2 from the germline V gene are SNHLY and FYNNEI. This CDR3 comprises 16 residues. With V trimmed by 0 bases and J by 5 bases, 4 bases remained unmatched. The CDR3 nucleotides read TGTGCCAGCAGTGAAGCGCTGGACAGGGGGTATCAGCCCCAGCATTTT. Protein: CASSEALDRGYQPQHF.

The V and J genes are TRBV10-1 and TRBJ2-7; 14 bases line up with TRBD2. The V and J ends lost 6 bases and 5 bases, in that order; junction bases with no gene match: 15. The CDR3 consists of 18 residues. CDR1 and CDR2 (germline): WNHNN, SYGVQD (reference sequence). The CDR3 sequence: CASRFGTSGRWHSDEQYF. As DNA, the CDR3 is TGCGCCAGCAGGTTCGGGACTAGCGGGAGATGGCATTCGGACGAGCAGTACTTC.

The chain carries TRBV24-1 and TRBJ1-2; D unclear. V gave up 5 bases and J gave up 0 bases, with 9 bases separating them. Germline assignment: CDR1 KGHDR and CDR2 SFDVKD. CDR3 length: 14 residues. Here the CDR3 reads CATSGPDSNYGYTF. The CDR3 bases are TGTGCCACCAGTGGTCCAGACTCTAACTATGGCTACACCTTC.

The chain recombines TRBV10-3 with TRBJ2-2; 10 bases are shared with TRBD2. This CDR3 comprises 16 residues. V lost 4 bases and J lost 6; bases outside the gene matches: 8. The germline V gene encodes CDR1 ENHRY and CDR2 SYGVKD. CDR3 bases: TGTGCCATCAGTGGGGCTAGCGGGAGAGCCCCCGGGGAGCTGTTTTTT. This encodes CAISGASGRAPGELFF.

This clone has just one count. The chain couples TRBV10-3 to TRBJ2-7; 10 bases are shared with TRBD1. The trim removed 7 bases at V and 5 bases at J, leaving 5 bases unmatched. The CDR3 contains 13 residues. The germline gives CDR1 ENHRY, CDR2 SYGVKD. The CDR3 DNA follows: TGTGCCATCACCTTGACAGGGGGCCACGAGCAGTACTTC. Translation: CAITLTGGHEQYF.

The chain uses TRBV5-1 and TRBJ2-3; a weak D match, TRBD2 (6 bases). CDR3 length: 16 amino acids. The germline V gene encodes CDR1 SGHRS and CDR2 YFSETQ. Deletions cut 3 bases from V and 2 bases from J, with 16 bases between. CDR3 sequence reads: CASSSSAGSLTDTQYF. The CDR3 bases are TGCGCCAGCAGCTCGTCCGCGGGGTCCCTCACAGATACGCAGTATTTT.

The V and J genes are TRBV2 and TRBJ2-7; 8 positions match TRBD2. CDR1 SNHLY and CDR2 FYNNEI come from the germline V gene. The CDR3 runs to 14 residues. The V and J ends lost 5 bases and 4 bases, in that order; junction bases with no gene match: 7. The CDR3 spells CASSKLAERYEQYF. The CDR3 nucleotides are TGTGCCAGCAGTAAACTAGCGGAAAGATACGAGCAGTACTTC. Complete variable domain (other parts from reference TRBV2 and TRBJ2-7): EPEVTQTPSHQVTQMGQEVILRCVPISNHLYFYWYRQILGQKVEFLVSFYNNEISEKSEIFDDQFSVERPDGSNFTLKIRSTKLEDSAMYFCASSKLAERYEQYFGPGTRLTVT.

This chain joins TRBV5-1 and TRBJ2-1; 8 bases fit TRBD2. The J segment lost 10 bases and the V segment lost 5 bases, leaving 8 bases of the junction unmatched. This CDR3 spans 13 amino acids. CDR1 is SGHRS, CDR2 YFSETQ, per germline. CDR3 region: CASSISGDREQFF. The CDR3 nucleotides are TGCGCCAGCAGTATTAGCGGGGATAGAGAGCAGTTCTTC.

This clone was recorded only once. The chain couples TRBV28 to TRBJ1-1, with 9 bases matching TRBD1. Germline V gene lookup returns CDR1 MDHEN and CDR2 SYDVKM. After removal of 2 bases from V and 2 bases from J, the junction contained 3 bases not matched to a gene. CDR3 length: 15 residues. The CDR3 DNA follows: TGTGCCAGCAGTTTAACAGGGGGCCTAAACACTGAAGCTTTCTTT. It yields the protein CASSLTGGLNTEAFF.

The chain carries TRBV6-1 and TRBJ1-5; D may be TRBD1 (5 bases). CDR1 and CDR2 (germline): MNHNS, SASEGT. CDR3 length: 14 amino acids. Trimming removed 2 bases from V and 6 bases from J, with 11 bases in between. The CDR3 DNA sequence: TGTGCCAGCAGTGAAATCAGGGCCACTCAGCCCCAGCATTTT. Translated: CASSEIRATQPQHF.

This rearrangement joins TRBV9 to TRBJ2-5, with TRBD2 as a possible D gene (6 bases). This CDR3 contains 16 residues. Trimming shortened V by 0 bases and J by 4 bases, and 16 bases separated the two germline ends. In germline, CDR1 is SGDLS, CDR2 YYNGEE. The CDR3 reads CASSVGLRKEGETQYF. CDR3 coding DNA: TGTGCCAGCAGCGTAGGATTAAGGAAGGAGGGAGAGACCCAGTACTTC.

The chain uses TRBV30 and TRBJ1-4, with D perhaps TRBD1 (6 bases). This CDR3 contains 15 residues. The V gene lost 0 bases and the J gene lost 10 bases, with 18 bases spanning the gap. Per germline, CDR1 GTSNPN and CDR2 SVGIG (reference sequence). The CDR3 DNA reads TGTGCCTGGAGTGTACCCCACCAGGGGCAGGTAAAACTGTTTTTT. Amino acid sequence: CAWSVPHQGQVKLFF.

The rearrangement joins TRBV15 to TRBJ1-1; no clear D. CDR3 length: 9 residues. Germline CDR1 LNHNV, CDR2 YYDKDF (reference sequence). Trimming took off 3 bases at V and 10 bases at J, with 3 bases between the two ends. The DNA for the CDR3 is TGTGCCACCAGCAGGCGAGCTTTCTTT. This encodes CATSRRAFF. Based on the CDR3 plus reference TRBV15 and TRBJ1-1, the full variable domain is DAMVIQNPRYQVTQFGKPVTLSCSQTLNHNVMYWYQQKSSQAPKLLFHYYDKDFNNEADTPDNFQSRRPNTSFCFLDIRSPGLGDTAMYLCATSRRAFFGQGTRLTVV.

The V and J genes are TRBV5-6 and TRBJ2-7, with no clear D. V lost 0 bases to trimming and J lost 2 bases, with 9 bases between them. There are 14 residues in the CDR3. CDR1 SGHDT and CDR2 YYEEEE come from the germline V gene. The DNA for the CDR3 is TGTGCCAGCAGCTTGGTCCAGGATACCTACGAGCAGTACTTC. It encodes CASSLVQDTYEQYF.

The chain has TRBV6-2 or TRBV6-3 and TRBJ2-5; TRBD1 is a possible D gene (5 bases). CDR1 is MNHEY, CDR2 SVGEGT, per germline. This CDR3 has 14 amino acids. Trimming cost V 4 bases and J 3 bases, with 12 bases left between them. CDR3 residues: CASSSYQTEETQYF. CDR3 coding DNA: TGTGCCAGCAGTTCATACCAGACAGAAGAGACCCAGTACTTC.

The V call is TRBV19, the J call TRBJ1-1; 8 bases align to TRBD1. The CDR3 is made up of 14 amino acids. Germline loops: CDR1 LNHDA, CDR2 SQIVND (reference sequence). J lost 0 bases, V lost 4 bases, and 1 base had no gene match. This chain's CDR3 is CASSSRGLNTEAFF. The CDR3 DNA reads TGTGCCAGTAGTAGCAGGGGGCTGAACACTGAAGCTTTCTTT.

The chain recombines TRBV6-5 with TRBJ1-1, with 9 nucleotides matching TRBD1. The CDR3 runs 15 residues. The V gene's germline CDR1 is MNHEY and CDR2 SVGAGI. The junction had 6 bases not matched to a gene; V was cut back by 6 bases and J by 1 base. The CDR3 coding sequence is TGTGCCAGCAGGTCCCGGGACAGGGCGAACACTGAAGCTTTCTTT. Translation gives CASRSRDRANTEAFF.

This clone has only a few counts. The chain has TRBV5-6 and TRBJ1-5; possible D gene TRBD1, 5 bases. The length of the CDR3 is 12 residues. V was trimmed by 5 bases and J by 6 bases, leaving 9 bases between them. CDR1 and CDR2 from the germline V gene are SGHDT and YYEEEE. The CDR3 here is CASRGRIQPQHF. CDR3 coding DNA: TGTGCCAGCAGGGGGCGTATTCAGCCCCAGCATTTT.

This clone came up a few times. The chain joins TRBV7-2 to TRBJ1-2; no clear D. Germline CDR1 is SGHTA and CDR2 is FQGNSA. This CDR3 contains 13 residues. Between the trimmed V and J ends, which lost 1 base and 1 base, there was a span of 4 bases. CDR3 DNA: TGTGCCAGCAGCTTAGATCATAACTATGGCTACACCTTC. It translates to CASSLDHNYGYTF.

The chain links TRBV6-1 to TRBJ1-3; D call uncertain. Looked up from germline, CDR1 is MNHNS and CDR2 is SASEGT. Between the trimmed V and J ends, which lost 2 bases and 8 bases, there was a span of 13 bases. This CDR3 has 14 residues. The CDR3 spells CASSERRDGDTIYF. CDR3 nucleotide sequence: TGTGCCAGCAGTGAAAGAAGAGACGGGGACACCATATATTTT.

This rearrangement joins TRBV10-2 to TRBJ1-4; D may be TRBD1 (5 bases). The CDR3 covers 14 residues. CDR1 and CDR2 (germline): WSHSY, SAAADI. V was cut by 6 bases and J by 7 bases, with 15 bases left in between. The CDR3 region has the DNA TGCGCCAGCAGGTCACGGGAGAGGGGTGAAAAACTGTTTTTT. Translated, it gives CASRSRERGEKLFF.